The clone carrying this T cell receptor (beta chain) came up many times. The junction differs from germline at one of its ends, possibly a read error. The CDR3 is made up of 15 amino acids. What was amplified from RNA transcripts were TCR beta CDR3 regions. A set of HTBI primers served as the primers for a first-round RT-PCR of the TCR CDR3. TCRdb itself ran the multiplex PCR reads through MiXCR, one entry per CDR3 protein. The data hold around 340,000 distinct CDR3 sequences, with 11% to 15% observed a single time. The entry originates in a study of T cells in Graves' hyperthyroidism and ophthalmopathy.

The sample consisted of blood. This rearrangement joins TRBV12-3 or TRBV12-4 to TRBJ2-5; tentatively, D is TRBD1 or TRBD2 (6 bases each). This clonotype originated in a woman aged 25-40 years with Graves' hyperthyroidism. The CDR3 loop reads CASSLGEDSQETQYF. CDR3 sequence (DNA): TGTGCCAGCAGCTTAGGGGAGGACAGCCAAGAGACCCAGTACTTC.